Below, 21 T cell receptor beta chains from the same sample are listed, as sequenced in a study of CD8 T cells in Susac syndrome. An amount of RNA that ranged from 0.5 to 1 ug was reverse transcribed with random hexamers. One entry per CDR3 protein results from TCRdb running MiXCR on the immunoSEQ multiplex PCR reads. The top ten clones hold 0.13% to 0.15% of a sample with approximately 100,000 distinct CDR3 sequences, around 90% of them seen once. The specimen sequenced was CD4+ T cells from PBMCs. The origin of the receptors is a human donor in good health.

This chain joins TRBV3-1 and TRBJ2-3, with 10 bases matching TRBD1. The germline gives CDR1 LGHDT, CDR2 YNNKEL (reference sequence). This CDR3 has 15 residues. V dropped 1 base and J dropped 8; count of bases not matched to a gene: 6. The CDR3 region has the DNA TGTGCCAGCAGCCAAGCGGACAGGGGGGGCGGTACGCAGTATTTT. Protein: CASSQADRGGGTQYF.

In nucleotides, the CDR3 is TGTGCCAGCAGTTTTGAGGGGGATCAGCCCCAGCATTTT. Translating gives CASSFEGDQPQHF. V is TRBV5-6 and J is TRBJ1-5, with D possibly matching TRBD1 (6 bases). The CDR3 spans 13 residues. The V gene lost 5 bases and the J gene lost 5 bases, with 11 bases spanning the gap. From germline, CDR1 is SGHDT and CDR2 YYEEEE.

This chain links TRBV20-1 with TRBJ2-1; D not certain. This CDR3 is built from 13 residues. Germline assignment: CDR1 DFQATT and CDR2 SNEGSKA (reference sequence). The V end lost 4 bases, the J end lost 8 bases, and 15 bases lay between the germline ends. The CDR3 loop reads CSANPPSEDEQFF. In DNA form, the CDR3 reads TGCAGTGCTAACCCCCCATCGGAAGATGAGCAGTTCTTC.

The rearrangement links TRBV12-5 to TRBJ1-2; D is possibly TRBD1 (6 bases). V dropped 7 bases and J dropped 8 bases, with 11 bases sitting between them. The CDR3 length is 11 residues. CDR1 is LGHNT, CDR2 FRNRAP, per germline. The CDR3 here is CASEDREGYTF. The CDR3 DNA sequence: TGTGCTAGTGAGGACAGAGAAGGCTACACCTTC.

The J gene is TRBJ2-7, the V gene TRBV12-3 or TRBV12-4; 10 bases fit TRBD1. V was clipped by 6 bases and J by 3 bases; unmatched bases: 2. The CDR3 totals 13 residues. In nucleotides, the CDR3 is TGTGCCAGCAGCGGGACAGGGGACTACGAGCAGTACTTC. Translated: CASSGTGDYEQYF.

V is TRBV6-5 and J is TRBJ1-3, with a tentative D call TRBD1 (6 bases). Germline loops: CDR1 MNHEY, CDR2 SVGAGI. This CDR3 spans 14 amino acids. The V end was cut by 10 bases, the J end by 4 bases, with 17 bases between. The CDR3 loop is CATVTGMGGNTIYF. In DNA, the CDR3 is TGTGCCACCGTTACAGGGATGGGAGGAAACACCATATATTTT.

The chain combines TRBV3-1 with TRBJ2-2, with D perhaps being TRBD1 or TRBD2 (6 bases each). The CDR3 length is 17 residues. The germline V gene encodes CDR1 LGHDT and CDR2 YNNKEL (reference sequence). Trimming shortened V by 4 bases and J by 1 base, and 16 bases separated the two germline ends. CDR3 in DNA: TGTGCCAGCAGCCGCATGGGCAGGGGACTGAACACCGGGGAGCTGTTTTTT. Amino acids: CASSRMGRGLNTGELFF.

The rearrangement links TRBV3-1 to TRBJ2-1, with 8 bases that match TRBD2. This CDR3 is built from 17 residues. From germline, CDR1 is LGHDT and CDR2 YNNKEL (reference sequence). J gave up 2 bases and V 1 base, and 7 bases lay outside the gene matches. The CDR3 DNA reads as TGTGCCAGCAGCCAAGGGGCTAGCGGGTGGGCCTACAATGAGCAGTTCTTC. It is translated as CASSQGASGWAYNEQFF.

The chain has TRBV9 and TRBJ2-4, with D unclear. V was trimmed by 6 bases and J by 3 bases, leaving 13 bases between them. The germline gives CDR1 SGDLS, CDR2 YYNGEE. The CDR3 loop spans 14 amino acids. CDR3: CASTPGVGKNIQYF. DNA for the CDR3: TGTGCCAGCACCCCTGGGGTAGGCAAAAACATTCAGTACTTC.

The chain carries TRBV2 and TRBJ1-3; D gene uncertain. Germline V gene sequence: CDR1 SNHLY, CDR2 FYNNEI. V was trimmed by 3 bases and J by 4 bases, leaving 10 bases between them. This CDR3 spans 14 amino acids. This chain's CDR3 is CASSDSRTGNTIYF. For the CDR3, the DNA is TGTGCCAGCAGTGATTCCCGGACCGGAAACACCATATATTTT.

The chain has TRBV15 and TRBJ1-5; D possibly corresponds to TRBD1 (5 bases). CDR1 is LNHNV and CDR2 is YYDKDF in the germline V gene (reference sequence). V dropped 0 bases and J dropped 1 base, with 7 bases sitting between them. The CDR3 runs to 15 residues. The DNA of the CDR3 is TGTGCCACCAGCAGAGATGGGGGGAGCAATCAGCCCCAGCATTTT. This gives the protein CATSRDGGSNQPQHF.

This chain links TRBV6-1 with TRBJ2-2; 9 bases align to TRBD1. CDR3 length equals 15 residues. V shed 5 bases and J 4 bases; nucleotides not matched to a gene: 5. Germline lookup yields CDR1 MNHNS and CDR2 SASEGT. CDR3 DNA sequence: TGTGCCAGCAGTTCACGACAGGGGGGCACCGGGGAGCTGTTTTTT. It is translated as CASSSRQGGTGELFF.

The chain recombines TRBV7-2 with TRBJ2-3, with 16 nucleotides matching TRBD2. The CDR3 spans 18 residues. In germline, CDR1 is SGHTA, CDR2 FQGNSA. The V gene end was trimmed by 1 base and the J gene end by 4 bases; junction bases not matched to a gene: 5. Written as DNA, the CDR3 is TGTGCCAGCAGCTTAGTGGGGGGACTAGCGGGAGGGTCAGATACGCAGTATTTT. It is translated as CASSLVGGLAGGSDTQYF.

The chain uses TRBV5-6 and TRBJ2-5, with D maybe TRBD2 (6 bases). Germline-derived CDR1 and CDR2 are SGHDT and YYEEEE. V was shortened by 6 bases and J by 5 bases, with 17 bases between the two germline ends. The CDR3 loop spans 14 amino acids. The DNA of the CDR3 is TGTGCCAGCACCTGGGGGGTCGCCGGGGAGACCCAGTACTTC. Encoded protein: CASTWGVAGETQYF. Based on the CDR3 plus reference TRBV5-6 and TRBJ2-5, the full variable domain is DAGVTQSPTHLIKTRGQQVTLRCSPKSGHDTVSWYQQALGQGPQFIFQYYEEEERQRGNFPDRFSGHQFPNYSSELNVNALLLGDSALYLCASTWGVAGETQYFGPGTRLLVL.

The CDR3 here is CASSSDRGTGNTIYF. CDR3 DNA sequence: TGTGCCAGCAGCAGCGACAGGGGAACCGGAAACACCATATATTTT. J is TRBJ1-3 and V is TRBV5-4, with 8 bases aligning to TRBD1. J gave up 4 bases and V 4 bases, and 7 bases lay outside the gene matches. The CDR3 sequence is 15 residues long. Per the germline V gene, CDR1 is SGHNT and CDR2 is YYREEE (reference sequence).

The gene calls are TRBV6-6 and TRBJ2-7, with a possible D match to TRBD1 (6 bases). V lost 6 bases and J 1 base, leaving 19 bases between the germline ends. Germline CDR1 MNHNY, CDR2 SVGAGI (reference sequence). There are 16 residues in the CDR3. The CDR3 nucleotides read TGTGCCAGCAGAGACGCTCTTGGGACAAATTCCTACGAGCAGTACTTC. As protein: CASRDALGTNSYEQYF.

This chain uses TRBV20-1 with TRBJ2-3; 11 bases fit TRBD2. In germline, CDR1 is DFQATT, CDR2 SNEGSKA (reference sequence). Trimming at V came to 5 bases and at J to 1 base, leaving 11 bases not matched to a gene. The CDR3 loop spans 17 amino acids. CDR3 sequence: CSAGSLAGGGRTDTQYF. The CDR3 coding sequence is TGCAGTGCTGGCAGTCTAGCGGGGGGAGGTCGCACAGATACGCAGTATTTT.

This clonotype showed up just once. The rearrangement uses TRBV29-1 and TRBJ2-1; 7 nucleotides align to TRBD2. CDR3 length equals 13 residues. V trimming: 3 bases; J trimming: 9 bases; junction bases outside the gene matches: 8. Germline V CDR1 and CDR2: SQVTM, ANQGSEA. The CDR3 is CSVDGTSAIEQFF. Written as DNA, the CDR3 is TGCAGCGTTGATGGTACTAGCGCCATTGAGCAGTTCTTC.

V usage is TRBV6-2 or TRBV6-3 and J usage is TRBJ2-5, with 11 bases fitting TRBD2. Per the germline V gene, CDR1 is MNHEY and CDR2 is SVGEGT. J lost 4 bases, V lost 6 bases, and 4 bases had no gene match. The CDR3 extends over 14 amino acids. CDR3 sequence reads: CASSILAGVETQYF. The DNA of the CDR3 is TGTGCCAGCAGCATACTAGCGGGGGTAGAGACCCAGTACTTC.

A single count supports this clonotype. The rearrangement uses TRBV7-3 and TRBJ2-3, with unresolved D. Looked up from germline, CDR1 is SGHTA and CDR2 is FQGTGA. The CDR3 covers 13 residues. Trimming shortened V by 5 bases and J by 3 bases, and 9 bases separated the two germline ends. In nucleotides, the CDR3 is TGTGCCAGCAGCGCCCTGGGGACAGATACGCAGTATTTT. Its translation: CASSALGTDTQYF.

In this sample, this clonotype turned up once. The CDR3 loop reads CASSAQDTQYF. DNA for the CDR3: TGTGCCAGCAGCGCTCAAGATACGCAGTATTTT. The gene calls are TRBV7-2 and TRBJ2-3; D remains unclear. Germline values: CDR1 SGHTA, CDR2 FQGNSA. The CDR3 totals 11 residues. V shed 5 bases and J shed 5 bases, with 5 bases lying between them.